This TCR beta chain was documented in a study of blood T cells in healthy people across ages. Turning to this clonotype: The antigen remains unidentified.

General study findings and limits: Naive T cell percentage and TCR beta diversity correlated strongly.

This CDR3 is built from 15 residues. Looked up from germline, CDR1 is DFQATT and CDR2 is SNEGSKA (reference sequence). Trimming took off 3 bases at V and 0 bases at J, with 12 bases between the two ends. With a J-beta primer mix and a sample-barcoded 5' primer, a second PCR ran roughly 7 to 11 cycles. The template-switch adaptor, which had 12 random nucleotides, put a tag on each cDNA molecule. In TCRdb, the 5' RACE reads were re-called with MiXCR into one record per CDR3 protein. Of 700,000 to 800,000 distinct CDR3 sequences in the sample, roughly 44% were seen once. V is TRBV20-1 and J is TRBJ1-3; D possibly corresponds to TRBD1 (5 bases). The sequencing sample was made of blood. The sequence was collected from a woman aged 55-69 years in good health. This CDR3 is CSARGGGPSGNTIYF. The CDR3, as DNA: TGCAGTGCTAGGGGGGGAGGCCCCTCTGGAAACACCATATATTTT.